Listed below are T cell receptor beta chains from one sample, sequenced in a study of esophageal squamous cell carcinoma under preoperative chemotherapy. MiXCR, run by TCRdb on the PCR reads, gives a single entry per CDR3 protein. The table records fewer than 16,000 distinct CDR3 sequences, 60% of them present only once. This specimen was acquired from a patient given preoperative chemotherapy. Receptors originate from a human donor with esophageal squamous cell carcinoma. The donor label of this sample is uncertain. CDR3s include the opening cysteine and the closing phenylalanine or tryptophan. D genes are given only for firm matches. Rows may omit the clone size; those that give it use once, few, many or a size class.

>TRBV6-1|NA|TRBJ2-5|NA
CASGGNGGHGAETQYF
TGTGCCAGCGGGGGGAACGGGGGGCACGGCGCAGAGACCCAGTACTTC
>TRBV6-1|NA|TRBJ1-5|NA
CASTRGGSNQPQHF
TGTGCCAGCACTAGGGGGGGTAGCAATCAGCCCCAGCATTTT
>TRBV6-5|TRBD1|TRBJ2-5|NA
CASSYSEWTGLIFF
TGTGCCAGCAGTTACTCCGAATGGACAGGGCTGATTTTCTTC
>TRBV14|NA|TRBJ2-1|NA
CAISVRGGEFF
TGTGCCATCTCAGTCCGGGGTGGGGAGTTCTTC
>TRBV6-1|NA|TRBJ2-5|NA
CARGGGQEQETQYF
TGTGCGAGGGGCGGGGGACAGGAACAGGAGACCCAGTACTTC
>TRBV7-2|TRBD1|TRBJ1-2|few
CASSLDGTGSYGYTF
TGTGCCAGCAGCTTAGATGGGACAGGATCTTATGGCTACACCTTC
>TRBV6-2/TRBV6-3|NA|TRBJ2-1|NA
CASRFTTGDGNEQFF
TGTGCCAGCCGATTCACTACGGGAGATGGCAATGAGCAGTTCTTC
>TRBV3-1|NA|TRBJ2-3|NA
CASSQEVNVADTQYF
TGTGCCAGCAGCCAAGAAGTCAACGTGGCGGATACGCAGTATTTT
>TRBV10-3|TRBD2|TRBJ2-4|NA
CGVAGGGAKNMQYF
TGCGGCGTCGCGGGGGGGGGAGCCAAAAACATGCAGTATTTC
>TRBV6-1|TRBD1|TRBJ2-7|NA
CASSIPGTAREQYF
TGTGCCAGCAGTATTCCCGGGACAGCCCGCGAGCAGTACTTC
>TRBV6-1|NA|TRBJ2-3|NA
CASSLGLNTDELYF
TGTGCCAGCAGCCTGGGACTGAACACCGATGAGCTGTATTTT
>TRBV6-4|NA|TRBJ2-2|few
CASSPTDSPGELFF
TGTGCCAGCAGCCCCACTGACAGTCCCGGGGAGCTGTTTTTT
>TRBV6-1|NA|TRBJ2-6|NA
CASSGLGPGANVLYF
TGTGCCAGCAGTGGATTGGGCCCTGGGGCCAACGTCCTGTACTTC
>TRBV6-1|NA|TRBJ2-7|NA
CASRLNWDIRNEQYF
TGTGCCAGCAGGCTCAACTGGGACATTAGAAATGAGCAGTACTTC
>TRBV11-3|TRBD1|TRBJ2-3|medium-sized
CASSPRQGATDTQYF
TGTGCCAGCAGCCCCAGGCAGGGGGCAACAGATACGCAGTATTTT
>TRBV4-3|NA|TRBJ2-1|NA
CASSRRTGFGNEQFF
TGCGCCAGCAGCCGGCGTACGGGGTTCGGGAATGAGCAGTTCTTC
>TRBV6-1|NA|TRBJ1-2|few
CASRVPGAGANYGYTF
TGTGCCAGCCGTGTCCCGGGGGCAGGAGCTAACTATGGCTACACCTTC